These 29 T cell receptor beta chains share one sample of origin, sequenced in a study of T cell responses to AZD1222 COVID-19 vaccine. Measured with immunoSEQ multiplex PCR; TCRdb has only the in-frame clones, and not every one. The sample yields over 120,000 clones, 85% to 95% seen once. Sequenced here: peripheral blood, sampled after recovery from COVID-19. The receptors derive from an adult who had recovered from COVID-19.

The chain recombines TRBV4-1 with TRBJ1-5; 7 positions match TRBD1. The ends lost 5 bases at V and 1 base at J; junction bases unmatched: 8. Germline CDR1 MGHRA, CDR2 YSYEKL. The CDR3 covers 16 residues. The chain's CDR3 is CASSTRTGGSNQPQHF. The CDR3 DNA sequence: TGCGCCAGCAGCACCCGGACAGGAGGAAGCAATCAGCCCCAGCATTTT.

The rearrangement joins TRBV7-3 to TRBJ1-5; 8 nucleotides match TRBD1. The V gene end was trimmed by 1 base and the J gene end by 6 bases; junction bases not matched to a gene: 8. Germline CDR1 reads SGHTA; CDR2 reads FQGTGA. CDR3 length: 16 amino acids. The CDR3 here is CASSLSAGGWSQPQHF. In nucleotides, the CDR3 is TGTGCCAGCAGCTTAAGCGCAGGGGGCTGGAGTCAGCCCCAGCATTTT.

This clone was seen only a few times. This chain links TRBV27 with TRBJ1-1; D is unclear. Looked up from germline, CDR1 is MNHEY and CDR2 is SMNVEV (reference sequence). Trimming took 1 base from V and 3 from J, leaving 21 bases between them. The length of the CDR3 is 18 residues. CDR3 loop: CASSLLSGWRASDTEAFF. As DNA, the CDR3 is TGTGCCAGCAGTTTATTATCCGGATGGAGGGCTTCAGACACTGAAGCTTTCTTT.

The chain employs TRBV19 and TRBJ1-1, with 9 bases fitting TRBD1. The CDR3 is 16 residues long. Per germline, CDR1 LNHDA and CDR2 SQIVND (reference sequence). V was pared by 1 base and J by 7 bases, with 10 bases of the junction left unmatched. CDR3 bases: TGTGCCAGTAGTATAGGCCCCGGGACAGGGACCTATGAAGCTTTCTTT. Translation: CASSIGPGTGTYEAFF.

V and J are TRBV19 and TRBJ2-1; 7 bases fit TRBD2. With V trimmed by 6 bases and J by 6 bases, 17 bases remained unmatched. From germline, CDR1 is LNHDA and CDR2 SQIVND (reference sequence). CDR3 size: 17 residues. The CDR3 loop reads CASSRRRSGGFLNEQFF. In DNA form, the CDR3 reads TGTGCCAGTAGCCGGAGGAGGTCCGGGGGGTTCCTCAATGAGCAGTTCTTC. Based on the CDR3 plus reference TRBV19 and TRBJ2-1, the full variable domain is DGGITQSPKYLFRKEGQNVTLSCEQNLNHDAMYWYRQDPGQGLRLIYYSQIVNDFQKGDIAEGYSVSREKKESFPLTVTSAQKNPTAFYLCASSRRRSGGFLNEQFFGPGTRLTVL.

The CDR3 here is CASSQALSGRVGTQYF. Here the CDR3 DNA reads TGCGCCAGCAGCCAAGCCCTTAGCGGGAGGGTTGGGACCCAGTACTTC. The chain links TRBV4-1 to TRBJ2-5, with TRBD2 identical over 11 bases. The CDR3 loop spans 16 amino acids. Germline assignment: CDR1 MGHRA and CDR2 YSYEKL. V trimming: 1 base; J trimming: 7 bases; junction bases outside the gene matches: 8.

The V call is TRBV11-2, the J call TRBJ1-1; TRBD1 might be the D (5 bases). V was shortened by 2 bases and J by 8 bases, with 12 bases between the two germline ends. The CDR3 consists of 13 residues. In germline, CDR1 is SGHAT, CDR2 FQNNGV. CDR3 region: CASSLMLAGEAFF. The DNA for the CDR3 is TGTGCCAGCAGCTTAATGCTGGCAGGGGAAGCTTTCTTT.

The chain uses TRBV28 and TRBJ1-5; TRBD1 matches at 7 bases. This CDR3 is built from 15 residues. J lost 3 bases, V lost 8 bases, and 10 bases had no gene match. Per germline, CDR1 MDHEN and CDR2 SYDVKM. The CDR3 DNA reads TGTGCCAGCCAAAGGGGACAGCAATTCAATCAGCCCCAGCATTTT. Translating it yields CASQRGQQFNQPQHF.

This chain joins TRBV29-1 and TRBJ2-2, with D tentatively TRBD1 (5 bases). Germline CDR1 SQVTM, CDR2 ANQGSEA. This CDR3 comprises 13 residues. The V gene lost 4 bases and the J gene lost 3 bases, with 9 bases spanning the gap. CDR3: CSVVQQDTGELFF. CDR3 nucleotide sequence: TGCAGCGTTGTTCAACAGGACACCGGGGAGCTGTTTTTT.

In this sample, this clone turned up once. V is TRBV4-1 and J is TRBJ2-7, with TRBD2 matching 8 bases. This CDR3 contains 16 residues. V was clipped by 4 bases and J by 0 bases; unmatched bases: 8. Germline CDR1 and CDR2: MGHRA and YSYEKL. In nucleotides, the CDR3 is TGCGCCAGCAGCCTCAATCCGGGGGGGGACTCCTACGAGCAGTACTTC. Its protein is CASSLNPGGDSYEQYF.

The V gene is TRBV7-9, the J gene TRBJ1-1, with 11 positions matching TRBD1. V dropped 3 bases and J dropped 10; count of bases not matched to a gene: 7. The CDR3 contains 14 residues. Germline-derived CDR1 and CDR2 are SEHNR and FQNEAQ (reference sequence). The CDR3 DNA reads as TGTGCCAGCAGCTTGGACAGGGGGCCCCCGGCAGCTTTCTTT. It yields the protein CASSLDRGPPAAFF.

The chain combines TRBV7-2 with TRBJ1-2, with 8 positions matching TRBD1. V shed 5 bases, J shed 2 bases, and the junction held 7 bases outside the gene matches. The CDR3 spans 15 residues. Germline CDR1 is SGHTA and CDR2 is FQGNSA. CDR3 sequence: CASSMGDRYNYGYTF. The CDR3 DNA reads TGTGCCAGCAGCATGGGGGACAGGTACAACTATGGCTACACCTTC.

As to this clone: At one end, the junction sequence differs from germline, possibly due to a read error. The chain joins TRBV6-1 to TRBJ2-1, with D possibly matching TRBD2 (5 bases). The CDR3 is 11 residues long. Germline values: CDR1 MNHNS, CDR2 SASEGT. In nucleotides, the CDR3 is TGTGCCAGCAGTGAAGTGGTAGCGCCGCTCTTC. Amino acids: CASSEVVAPLF.

The J gene is TRBJ2-2, the V gene TRBV7-3, with TRBD1 as a possible D gene (6 bases). The CDR3 loop spans 15 amino acids. V was shortened by 6 bases and J by 3 bases, with 14 bases between the two germline ends. The germline V gene encodes CDR1 SGHTA and CDR2 FQGTGA. The CDR3 region is CASRVGGADTGELFF. CDR3 nucleotides: TGTGCCAGCAGAGTAGGGGGAGCGGACACCGGGGAGCTGTTTTTT. The entire variable domain, with the rest obtained from reference TRBV7-3 and TRBJ2-2, is as follows: GAGVSQTPSNKVTEKGKYVELRCDPISGHTALYWYRQSLGQGPEFLIYFQGTGAADDSGLPNDRFFAVRPEGSVSTLKIQRTERGDSAVYLCASRVGGADTGELFFGEGSRLTVL.

The chain uses TRBV5-1 and TRBJ2-7; 13 bases map to TRBD2. CDR3 size: 15 residues. J gave up 6 bases and V 4 bases, and 7 bases lay outside the gene matches. Germline V lookup: CDR1 SGHRS, CDR2 YFSETQ. The CDR3 DNA reads TGCGCCAGCAGCGTAGGGACTAGCGGGACCGGCGAGCAGTACTTC. This codes for CASSVGTSGTGEQYF.

V and J are TRBV6-4 and TRBJ2-3; D is uncertain. V was shortened by 3 bases and J by 0 bases, with 7 bases between the two germline ends. The CDR3 is 14 amino acids. Germline V gives CDR1 MRHNA, CDR2 SNTAGT. The CDR3 DNA is TGTGCCAGCAGTGAGACTGCTAGCACAGATACGCAGTATTTT. Protein: CASSETASTDTQYF.

This sequence joins TRBV3-1 (or the pseudogene TRBV3-2) and TRBJ2-5; TRBD1 or TRBD2 may be the D gene (5 bases each). Germline V lookup: CDR1 LGHDT, CDR2 YNNKEL (reference sequence). V was trimmed by 8 bases and J by 5 bases, leaving 18 bases between them. This CDR3 is built from 14 residues. CDR3 in amino acids: CASGEIGTGETQYF. The CDR3 bases are TGTGCCAGCGGAGAAATTGGGACCGGGGAGACCCAGTACTTC.

This clone was seen just once. The rearrangement uses TRBV27 and TRBJ2-2; D gene unclear. Germline CDR1 is MNHEY and CDR2 is SMNVEV (reference sequence). V gave up 3 bases and J gave up 3 bases, with 11 bases separating them. The CDR3 runs to 15 residues. The CDR3 bases are TGTGCCAGCAGTTTGGAAGGGCTACACACCGGGGAGCTGTTTTTT. Translation: CASSLEGLHTGELFF.

The chain couples TRBV7-9 to TRBJ2-7, with TRBD2 identical over 8 bases. The CDR3 has 15 amino acids. Per the germline V gene, CDR1 is SEHNR and CDR2 is FQNEAQ (reference sequence). Trimming took 5 bases from V and 3 from J; bases not matched to a gene: 9. The CDR3 spells CASSPATSVYYEQYF. Here the CDR3 DNA reads TGTGCCAGCAGCCCGGCGACTAGCGTGTACTACGAGCAGTACTTC.

In its sample, this clone was seen a few times. CDR3: CASSEGLAGSENTGELFF. In DNA form, the CDR3 reads TGTGCCAGCAGCGAAGGACTAGCGGGAAGTGAAAACACCGGGGAGCTGTTTTTT. The rearrangement links TRBV6-4 to TRBJ2-2; 12 nucleotides align to TRBD2. The CDR3 has 18 amino acids. J gave up 2 bases and V 6 bases, and 10 bases lay outside the gene matches. Per the germline V gene, CDR1 is MRHNA and CDR2 is SNTAGT.

This chain joins TRBV5-1 and TRBJ1-1; D not resolved. The CDR3 totals 18 residues. V was pared by 2 bases and J by 0 bases, with 20 bases between. The germline CDR1 and CDR2 sequences are SGHRS and YFSETQ. CDR3 coding DNA: TGCGCCAGCAGCTTCGACCCCGGCCGGGTTCCGCTGAACACTGAAGCTTTCTTT. This codes for CASSFDPGRVPLNTEAFF.

The table lists this clone with a few counts. The chain combines TRBV19 with TRBJ1-5; D might be TRBD1 (6 bases). The CDR3 is 16 residues long. CDR1 and CDR2 (germline): LNHDA, SQIVND (reference sequence). Trimming removed 5 bases from V and 0 bases from J, with 14 bases in between. CDR3 sequence: CASSPRTENSNQPQHF. CDR3 nucleotides: TGTGCCAGTAGTCCCCGGACAGAGAATAGCAATCAGCCCCAGCATTTT.

The chain is built from TRBV2 and TRBJ1-2; 10 bases agree with TRBD1. J lost 8 bases, V lost 1 base, and 13 bases had no gene match. The CDR3 has 17 amino acids. Germline CDR1 is SNHLY and CDR2 is FYNNEI. The CDR3 here is CASSEGGTGASLGGYTF. DNA for the CDR3: TGTGCCAGCAGTGAAGGTGGGACAGGGGCTTCCTTGGGGGGCTACACCTTC.

In this sample, this clone turned up once. The CDR3 loop is CASSPRPGGNTEAFF. In nucleotides, the CDR3 is TGTGCCAGCAGCCCCCGACCGGGTGGGAACACTGAAGCTTTCTTT. The chain carries TRBV7-3 and TRBJ1-1; no clear D gene. The CDR3 has 15 residues. With 5 bases removed from V and 1 base from J, the gap between germline ends came to 14 bases. Germline V gene data show CDR1 as SGHTA and CDR2 as FQGTGA.

V gene TRBV28 combines with J gene TRBJ1-5, with 9 nucleotides matching TRBD1. J lost 4 bases, V lost 6 bases, and 13 bases had no gene match. The CDR3 contains 17 residues. Germline V lookup: CDR1 MDHEN, CDR2 SYDVKM. The CDR3 DNA is TGTGCCAGCAGCTCTACCGGGACAGGGTGGATTAATCAGCCCCAGCATTTT. Translated: CASSSTGTGWINQPQHF. Supplemented by reference TRBV28 and TRBJ1-5, the full variable domain reads DVKVTQSSRYLVKRTGEKVFLECVQDMDHENMFWYRQDPGLGLRLIYFSYDVKMKEKGDIPEGYSVSREKKERFSLILESASTNQTSMYLCASSSTGTGWINQPQHFGDGTRLSIL.

V and J are TRBV5-1 and TRBJ2-3; D remains unclear. Germline values: CDR1 SGHRS, CDR2 YFSETQ. The V and J ends lost 2 bases and 5 bases respectively, with 9 bases between them. The CDR3 is made up of 13 amino acids. The CDR3: CASSFRTGDTQYF. The CDR3 bases are TGCGCCAGCAGCTTTCGGACCGGAGATACGCAGTATTTT.

The rearrangement uses TRBV28 and TRBJ1-2; no firm D call. Germline CDR1 reads MDHEN; CDR2 reads SYDVKM. The CDR3 has 14 residues. The V end was cut by 6 bases, the J end by 1 base, with 12 bases between. The CDR3 DNA follows: TGTGCCAGCAGATTCGGACGGGTTAACTATGGCTACACCTTC. Translation: CASRFGRVNYGYTF.

The chain couples TRBV19 to TRBJ2-7; D is perhaps TRBD1 (6 bases). Germline V CDR1 and CDR2: LNHDA, SQIVND (reference sequence). The CDR3 consists of 16 residues. Trimming cost V 1 base and J 0 bases, with 13 bases left between them. CDR3 sequence reads: CASSIAETGGSYEQYF. The CDR3, as DNA: TGTGCCAGTAGTATAGCAGAGACAGGAGGCTCCTACGAGCAGTACTTC.

The J gene is TRBJ2-1, the V gene TRBV7-9; D is unclear. Between the trimmed V and J ends, which lost 4 bases and 6 bases, there was a span of 4 bases. This CDR3 has 11 amino acids. Germline assignment: CDR1 SEHNR and CDR2 FQNEAQ (reference sequence). This chain's CDR3 is CASSWPNEQFF. The CDR3 DNA reads TGTGCCAGCAGCTGGCCCAATGAGCAGTTCTTC.